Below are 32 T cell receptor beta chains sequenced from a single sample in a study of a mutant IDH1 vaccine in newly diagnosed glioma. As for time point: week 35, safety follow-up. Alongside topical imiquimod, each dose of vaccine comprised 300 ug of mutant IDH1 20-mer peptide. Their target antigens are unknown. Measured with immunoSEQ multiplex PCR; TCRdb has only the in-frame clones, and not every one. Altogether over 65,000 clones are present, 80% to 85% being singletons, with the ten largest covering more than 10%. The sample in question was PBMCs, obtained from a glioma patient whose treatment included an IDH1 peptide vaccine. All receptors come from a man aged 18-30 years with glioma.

CDR3 coding DNA: TGTGCCACCAGCAGAGAGTACGAGCAGTACTTC. Its protein product is CATSREYEQYF. The rearrangement links TRBV15 to TRBJ2-7; D is ambiguous. Germline CDR1 is LNHNV and CDR2 is YYDKDF (reference sequence). Deletions cut 0 bases from V and 4 bases from J, with 1 base between. The length of the CDR3 is 11 residues.

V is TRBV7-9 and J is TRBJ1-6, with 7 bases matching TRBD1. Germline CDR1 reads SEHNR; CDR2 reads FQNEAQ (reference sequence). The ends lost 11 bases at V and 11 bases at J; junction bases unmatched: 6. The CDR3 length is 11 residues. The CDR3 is CAAGGETPLHF. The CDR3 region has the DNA TGTGCCGCAGGGGGTGAAACACCCCTCCACTTT.

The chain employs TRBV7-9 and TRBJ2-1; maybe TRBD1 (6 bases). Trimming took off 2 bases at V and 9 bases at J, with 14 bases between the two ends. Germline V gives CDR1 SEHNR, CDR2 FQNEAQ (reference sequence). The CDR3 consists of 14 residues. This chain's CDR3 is CASSLPLQGSEQFF. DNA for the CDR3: TGTGCCAGCAGCTTACCCCTACAGGGCAGTGAGCAGTTCTTC.

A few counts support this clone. The CDR3 DNA sequence: TGTGCCACCCTCGAGGGGGGATTCGAAAAACTGTTTTTT. Translating it yields CATLEGGFEKLFF. V is TRBV6-6 and J is TRBJ1-4; D possibly corresponds to TRBD1 (6 bases). The germline V and J ends were trimmed by 10 bases and 8 bases, with 17 bases remaining between them. CDR3 length equals 13 residues. The germline V gene encodes CDR1 MNHNY and CDR2 SVGAGI (reference sequence).

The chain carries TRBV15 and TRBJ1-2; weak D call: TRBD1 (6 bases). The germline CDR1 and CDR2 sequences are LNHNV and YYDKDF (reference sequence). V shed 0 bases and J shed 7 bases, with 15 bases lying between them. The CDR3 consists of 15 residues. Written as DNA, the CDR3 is TGTGCCACCAGCAGAGACTCAGTCAGGGGCCGTGGCTACACCTTC. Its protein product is CATSRDSVRGRGYTF.

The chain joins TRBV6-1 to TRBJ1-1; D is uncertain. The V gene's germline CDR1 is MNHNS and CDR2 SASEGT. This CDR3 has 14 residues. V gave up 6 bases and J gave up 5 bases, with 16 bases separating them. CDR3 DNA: TGTGCCAGCAGCGAAAAGGTTCAGTTTACTGAAGCTTTCTTT. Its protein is CASSEKVQFTEAFF.

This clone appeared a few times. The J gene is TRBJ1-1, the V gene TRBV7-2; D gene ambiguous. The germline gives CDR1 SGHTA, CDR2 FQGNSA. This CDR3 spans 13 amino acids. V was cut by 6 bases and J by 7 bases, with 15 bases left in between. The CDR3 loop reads CASSPDGIGEAFF. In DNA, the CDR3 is TGTGCCAGCAGTCCCGACGGAATAGGTGAAGCTTTCTTT.

The CDR3: CASSQDRISGAISYEQYF. CDR3 in DNA: TGTGCCAGCAGCCAAGATCGCATTAGCGGGGCCATCTCCTACGAGCAGTACTTC. The rearrangement links TRBV4-2 to TRBJ2-7; 8 bases agree with TRBD2. Germline V gives CDR1 LGHNA, CDR2 YNFKEQ. The CDR3 has 18 residues. V trimming: 0 bases; J trimming: 0 bases; junction bases outside the gene matches: 10.

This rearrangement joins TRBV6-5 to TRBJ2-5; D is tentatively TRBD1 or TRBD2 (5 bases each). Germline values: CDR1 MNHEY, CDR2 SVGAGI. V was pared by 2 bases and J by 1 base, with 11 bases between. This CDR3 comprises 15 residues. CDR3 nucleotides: TGTGCCAGCAGTTACAGGGACGGCTTCCAAGAGACCCAGTACTTC. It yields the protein CASSYRDGFQETQYF.

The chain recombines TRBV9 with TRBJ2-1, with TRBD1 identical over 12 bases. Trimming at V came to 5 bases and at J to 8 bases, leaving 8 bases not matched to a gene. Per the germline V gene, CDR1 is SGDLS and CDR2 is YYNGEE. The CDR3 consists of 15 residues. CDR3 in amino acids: CASSWAGQGAHEQFF. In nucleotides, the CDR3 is TGTGCCAGCAGTTGGGCGGGACAGGGGGCGCATGAGCAGTTCTTC.

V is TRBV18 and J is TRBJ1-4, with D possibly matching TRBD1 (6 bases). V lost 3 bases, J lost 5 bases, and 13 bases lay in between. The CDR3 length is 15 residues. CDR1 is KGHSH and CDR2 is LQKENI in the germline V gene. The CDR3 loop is CASSPRGQRNEKLFF. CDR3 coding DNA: TGTGCCAGCTCACCCCGGGGGCAGAGAAATGAAAAACTGTTTTTT. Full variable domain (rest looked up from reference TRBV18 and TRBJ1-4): NAGVMQNPRHLVRRRGQEARLRCSPMKGHSHVYWYRQLPEEGLKFMVYLQKENIIDESGMPKERFSAEFPKEGPSILRIQQVVRGDSAAYFCASSPRGQRNEKLFFGSGTQLSVL.

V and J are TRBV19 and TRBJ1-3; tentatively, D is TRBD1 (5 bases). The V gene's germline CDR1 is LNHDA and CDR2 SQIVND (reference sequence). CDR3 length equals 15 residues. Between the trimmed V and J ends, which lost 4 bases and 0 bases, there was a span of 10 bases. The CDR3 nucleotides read TGTGCCAGTAGTACCGGGACGACCTCTGGAAACACCATATATTTT. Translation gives CASSTGTTSGNTIYF.

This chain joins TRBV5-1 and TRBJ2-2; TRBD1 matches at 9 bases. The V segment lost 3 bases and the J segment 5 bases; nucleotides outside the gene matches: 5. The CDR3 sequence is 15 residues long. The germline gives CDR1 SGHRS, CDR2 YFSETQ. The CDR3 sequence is CASSSGTGITGELFF. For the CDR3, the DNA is TGCGCCAGCAGCTCTGGGACAGGGATAACCGGGGAGCTGTTTTTT.

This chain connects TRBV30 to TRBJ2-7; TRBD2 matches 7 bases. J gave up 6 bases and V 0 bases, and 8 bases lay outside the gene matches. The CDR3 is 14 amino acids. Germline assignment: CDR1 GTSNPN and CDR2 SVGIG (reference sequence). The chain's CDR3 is CAWSVLGGVTEQYF. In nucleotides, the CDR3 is TGTGCCTGGAGTGTACTGGGGGGGGTTACCGAGCAGTACTTC.

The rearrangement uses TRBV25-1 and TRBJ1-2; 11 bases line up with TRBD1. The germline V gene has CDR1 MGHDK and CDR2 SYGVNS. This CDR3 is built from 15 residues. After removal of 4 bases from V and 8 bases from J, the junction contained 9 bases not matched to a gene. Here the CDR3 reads CASSGRTGGVGGYTF. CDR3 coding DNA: TGTGCCAGCAGTGGAAGGACAGGGGGCGTCGGGGGCTACACCTTC.

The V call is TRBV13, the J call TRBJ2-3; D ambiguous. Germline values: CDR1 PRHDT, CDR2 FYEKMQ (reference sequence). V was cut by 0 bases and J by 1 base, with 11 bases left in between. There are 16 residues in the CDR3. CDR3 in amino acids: CASSLGVSWGTDTQYF. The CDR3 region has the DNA TGTGCCAGCAGCTTAGGAGTTTCGTGGGGCACAGATACGCAGTATTTT.

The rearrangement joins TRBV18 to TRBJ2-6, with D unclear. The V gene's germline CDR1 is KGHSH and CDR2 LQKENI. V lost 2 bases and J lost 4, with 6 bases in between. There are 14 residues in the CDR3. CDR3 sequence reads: CASSPGQGANVLTF. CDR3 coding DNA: TGTGCCAGCTCACCAGGGCAGGGGGCCAACGTCCTGACTTTC.

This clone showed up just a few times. Here the CDR3 reads CASWGTEAFF. Here the CDR3 DNA reads TGTGCCAGCTGGGGTACTGAAGCTTTCTTT. V gene TRBV28 combines with J gene TRBJ1-1; D is ambiguous. Trimming left V 8 bases short and J 5 bases short, with 6 bases between. Germline-derived CDR1 and CDR2 are MDHEN and SYDVKM. The CDR3 consists of 10 residues.

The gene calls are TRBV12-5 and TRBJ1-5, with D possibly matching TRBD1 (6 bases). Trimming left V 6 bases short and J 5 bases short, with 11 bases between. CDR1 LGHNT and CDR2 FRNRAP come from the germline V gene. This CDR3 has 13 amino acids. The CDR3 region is CASGSDSHQPQHF. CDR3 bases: TGTGCTAGTGGGTCGGACAGCCATCAGCCCCAGCATTTT.

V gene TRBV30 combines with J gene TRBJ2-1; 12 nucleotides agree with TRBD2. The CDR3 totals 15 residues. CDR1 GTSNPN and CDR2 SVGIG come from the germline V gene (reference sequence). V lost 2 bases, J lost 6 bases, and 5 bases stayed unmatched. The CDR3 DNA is TGTGCCTGGAGTTCTGGACTAGCGGGAATCAATGAGCAGTTCTTC. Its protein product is CAWSSGLAGINEQFF.

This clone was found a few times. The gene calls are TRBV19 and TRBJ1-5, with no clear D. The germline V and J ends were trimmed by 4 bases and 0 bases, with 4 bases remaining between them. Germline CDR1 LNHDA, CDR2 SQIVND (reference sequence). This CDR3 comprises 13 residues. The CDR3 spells CASSTGSNQPQHF. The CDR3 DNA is TGTGCCAGTAGTACAGGTAGCAATCAGCCCCAGCATTTT.

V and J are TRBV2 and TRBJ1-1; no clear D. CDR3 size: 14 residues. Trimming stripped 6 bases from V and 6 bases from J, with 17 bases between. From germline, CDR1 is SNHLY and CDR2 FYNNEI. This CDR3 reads CASSADSQRSEAFF. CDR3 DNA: TGTGCCAGCAGCGCAGATTCGCAGAGGTCTGAAGCTTTCTTT.

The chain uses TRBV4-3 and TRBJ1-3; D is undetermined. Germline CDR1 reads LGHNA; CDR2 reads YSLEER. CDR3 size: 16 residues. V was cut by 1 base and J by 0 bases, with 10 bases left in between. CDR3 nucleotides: TGCGCCAGCAGCCAAGCGGCCTTTAACTCTGGAAACACCATATATTTT. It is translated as CASSQAAFNSGNTIYF.

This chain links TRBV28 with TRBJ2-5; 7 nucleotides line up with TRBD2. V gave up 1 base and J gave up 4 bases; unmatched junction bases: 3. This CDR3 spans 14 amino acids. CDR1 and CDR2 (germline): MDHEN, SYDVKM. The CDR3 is CASSLLGGGETQYF. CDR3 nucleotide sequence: TGTGCCAGCAGTTTATTGGGCGGGGGAGAGACCCAGTACTTC.

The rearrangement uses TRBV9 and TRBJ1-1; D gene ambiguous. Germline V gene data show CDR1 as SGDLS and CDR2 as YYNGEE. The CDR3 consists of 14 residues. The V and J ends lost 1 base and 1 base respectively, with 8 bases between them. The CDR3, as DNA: TGTGCCAGCAGCGTAATTCGCGAGAACACTGAAGCTTTCTTT. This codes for CASSVIRENTEAFF. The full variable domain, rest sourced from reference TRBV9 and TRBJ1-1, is DSGVTQTPKHLITATGQRVTLRCSPRSGDLSVYWYQQSLDQGLQFLIQYYNGEERAKGNILERFSAQQFPDLHSELNLSSLELGDSALYFCASSVIRENTEAFFGQGTRLTVV.

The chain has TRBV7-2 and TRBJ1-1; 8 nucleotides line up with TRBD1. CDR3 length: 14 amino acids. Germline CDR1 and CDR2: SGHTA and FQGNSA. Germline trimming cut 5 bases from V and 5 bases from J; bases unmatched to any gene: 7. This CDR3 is CASSLTGGLTEAFF. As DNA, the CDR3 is TGTGCCAGCAGCCTCACAGGGGGGCTGACTGAAGCTTTCTTT.

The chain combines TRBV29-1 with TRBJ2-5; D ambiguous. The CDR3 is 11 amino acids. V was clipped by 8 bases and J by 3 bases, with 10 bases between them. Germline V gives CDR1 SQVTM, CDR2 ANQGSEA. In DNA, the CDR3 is TGCAGCTCCGGGTTCGAAGAGACCCAGTACTTC. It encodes CSSGFEETQYF.

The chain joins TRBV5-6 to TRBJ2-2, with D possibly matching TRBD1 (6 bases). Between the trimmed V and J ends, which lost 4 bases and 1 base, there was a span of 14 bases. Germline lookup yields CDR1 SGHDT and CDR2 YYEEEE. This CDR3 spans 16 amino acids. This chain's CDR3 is CASSIPGHLNTGELFF. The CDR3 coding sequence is TGTGCCAGCAGCATTCCGGGACACCTGAACACCGGGGAGCTGTTTTTT.

The CDR3 region is CASSPPRTGSYEQYF. The CDR3 DNA reads TGTGCCAGCAGCCCACCTAGGACAGGCTCCTACGAGCAGTACTTC. The chain uses TRBV7-9 and TRBJ2-7; 7 bases line up with TRBD1. CDR3 size: 15 residues. V shed 5 bases, J shed 0 bases, and the junction held 7 bases outside the gene matches. CDR1 and CDR2 (germline): SEHNR, FQNEAQ (reference sequence). The whole variable domain, remainder taken from reference TRBV7-9 and TRBJ2-7, is DTGVSQNPRHKITKRGQNVTFRCDPISEHNRLYWYRQTLGQGPEFLTYFQNEAQLEKSRLLSDRFSAERPKGSFSTLEIQRTEQGDSAMYLCASSPPRTGSYEQYFGPGTRLTVT.

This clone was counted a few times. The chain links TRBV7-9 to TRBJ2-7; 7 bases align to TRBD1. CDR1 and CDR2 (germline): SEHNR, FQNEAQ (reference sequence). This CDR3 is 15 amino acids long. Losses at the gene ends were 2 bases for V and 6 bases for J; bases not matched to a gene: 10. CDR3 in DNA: TGTGCCAGCAGCTTAACAGGGGAGTACAGGGGCGAGCAGTACTTC. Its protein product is CASSLTGEYRGEQYF. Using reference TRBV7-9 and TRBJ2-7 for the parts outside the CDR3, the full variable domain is DTGVSQNPRHKITKRGQNVTFRCDPISEHNRLYWYRQTLGQGPEFLTYFQNEAQLEKSRLLSDRFSAERPKGSFSTLEIQRTEQGDSAMYLCASSLTGEYRGEQYFGPGTRLTVT.

In DNA, the CDR3 is TGTGCCAGCAGCTTACCGGGAGGAAGAAGCGGGGAGCTGTTTTTT. Translated: CASSLPGGRSGELFF. The chain uses TRBV7-2 and TRBJ2-2, with 7 nucleotides matching TRBD2. The length of the CDR3 is 15 residues. Germline CDR1 and CDR2: SGHTA and FQGNSA. The V gene end was trimmed by 2 bases and the J gene end by 7 bases; junction bases not matched to a gene: 7.

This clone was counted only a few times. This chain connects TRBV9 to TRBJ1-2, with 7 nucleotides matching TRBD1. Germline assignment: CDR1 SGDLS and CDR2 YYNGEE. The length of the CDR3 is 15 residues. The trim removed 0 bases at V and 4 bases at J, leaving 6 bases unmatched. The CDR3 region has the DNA TGTGCCAGCAGCGTAGGCGCAGAGGGGGCCTATGGCTACACCTTC. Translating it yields CASSVGAEGAYGYTF. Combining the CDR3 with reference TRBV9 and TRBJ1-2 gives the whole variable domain DSGVTQTPKHLITATGQRVTLRCSPRSGDLSVYWYQQSLDQGLQFLIQYYNGEERAKGNILERFSAQQFPDLHSELNLSSLELGDSALYFCASSVGAEGAYGYTFGSGTRLTVV.